One T cell receptor (beta chain) is described in this entry. The sample belongs to a study of long-term antiretroviral therapy in people with HIV. Version v3.0 of the immunoSEQ assay was performed at survey level. Here immunoSEQ multiplex PCR was the method, and the copy in TCRdb shows in-frame clones only, minus some. Found here are 25,000 to 30,000 clones, 85% to 90% of them singletons; the top ten hold more than 4%. Trimming stripped 1 base from V and 6 bases from J, with 15 bases between. The germline CDR1 and CDR2 sequences are MDHEN and SYDVKM. The length of the CDR3 is 15 residues. Per donor, at least one pre-ART and at least two post-ART PBMC samples were obtained.

The TCR originated in a man in his forties with HIV. The chain couples TRBV28 to TRBJ1-2; D ambiguous. The input for sequencing was unsorted PBMCs, taken 2.6 to 2.8 years after starting antiretroviral therapy. This CDR3 is CASSLSNLGWNGYTF. Here the CDR3 DNA reads TGTGCCAGCAGTTTATCGAACCTGGGATGGAATGGCTACACCTTC.